What follows are 20 T cell receptor beta chains derived from one specimen sequenced in a study of T cell repertoires in cytomegalovirus infection. TCRdb reanalysed the reads using MiXCR and keeps one entry per CDR3 protein. The table has 550,000 to 700,000 distinct CDR3 sequences, around two fifths seen once. These receptors' targets are unknown. Sequences were derived from cultured PBMCs, sampled from culture after CMV antigen stimulation. The receptors stem from a human donor in good health (CMV status not recorded). Some clones in this sample may be carry-over from other donors' samples.

In this sample, this clonotype turned up once. This chain connects TRBV20-1 to TRBJ2-5, with D perhaps being TRBD1 or TRBD2 (5 bases each). Germline V CDR1 and CDR2: DFQATT, SNEGSKA (reference sequence). With 3 bases removed from V and 3 bases from J, the gap between germline ends came to 8 bases. This CDR3 has 12 residues. CDR3 sequence reads: CSARRGEETQYF. The CDR3 DNA reads TGCAGTGCTAGGAGGGGTGAAGAGACCCAGTACTTC.

Only one count was recorded for this clonotype. The V call is TRBV20-1, the J call TRBJ1-2; tentatively, D is TRBD1 (5 bases). Germline V gene sequence: CDR1 DFQATT, CDR2 SNEGSKA (reference sequence). Trimming removed 1 base from V and 4 bases from J, with 19 bases in between. This CDR3 has 16 amino acids. CDR3 residues: CSARGGGGERAYGYTF. Here the CDR3 DNA reads TGCAGTGCTAGAGGGGGCGGCGGGGAAAGGGCCTATGGCTACACCTTC.

This clonotype turned up a few times. This rearrangement joins TRBV11-2 to TRBJ1-3, with 8 bases that match TRBD1. The CDR3 extends over 17 amino acids. J was trimmed by 3 bases and V by 0 bases; bases with no gene match: 7. In germline, CDR1 is SGHAT, CDR2 FQNNGV. CDR3: CASSLDSAGGYGNTIYF. In DNA, the CDR3 is TGTGCCAGCAGCTTAGATTCCGCAGGGGGCTATGGAAACACCATATATTTT.

The rearrangement joins TRBV11-2 to TRBJ1-2; D ambiguous. There are 13 residues in the CDR3. The germline V and J ends were trimmed by 5 bases and 10 bases, with 17 bases remaining between them. Per germline, CDR1 SGHAT and CDR2 FQNNGV. The CDR3 is CASSPKGGQSYTF. The CDR3, as DNA: TGTGCCAGCAGCCCAAAGGGTGGGCAGTCCTACACCTTC.

Only one count was recorded for this clonotype. This chain uses TRBV6-1 with TRBJ2-1, with D maybe TRBD2 (5 bases). Trimming removed 5 bases from V and 8 bases from J, with 19 bases in between. This CDR3 is 15 amino acids long. The germline gives CDR1 MNHNS, CDR2 SASEGT. CDR3 sequence (DNA): TGTGCCAGCAGTACCGGTAGAAAGGGCGGGCATGAGCAGTTCTTC. Protein sequence: CASSTGRKGGHEQFF.

There are a few counts of this clonotype. The CDR3 here is CASSPHQGNAPRNEKLFF. CDR3 nucleotides: TGTGCCAGCAGCCCCCATCAGGGCAACGCTCCGAGAAATGAAAAACTGTTTTTT. This chain uses TRBV4-2 with TRBJ1-4, with TRBD1 as a possible D gene (5 bases). Germline V gene lookup returns CDR1 LGHNA and CDR2 YNFKEQ. Trimming left V 4 bases short and J 5 bases short, with 23 bases between. This CDR3 comprises 18 residues.

This clonotype was seen at least ten times. J is TRBJ1-2 and V is TRBV12-3 or TRBV12-4; D might be TRBD1 (6 bases). V was pared by 2 bases and J by 10 bases, with 11 bases between. The CDR3 is 12 amino acids. The CDR3 protein is CASSLRTVSYTF. In DNA form, the CDR3 reads TGTGCCAGCAGTTTAAGGACAGTCTCCTACACCTTC.

Only a few counts were recorded for this clonotype. This chain joins TRBV11-3 and TRBJ1-1; a possible D gene is TRBD1 (6 bases). Germline loops: CDR1 SGHNT, CDR2 YENEEA. V was shortened by 10 bases and J by 1 base, with 19 bases between the two germline ends. The CDR3 length is 15 residues. This CDR3 reads CATTLPGHRNTEAFF. The CDR3 DNA reads as TGTGCCACCACTCTCCCGGGACATAGGAACACTGAAGCTTTCTTT.

The J gene is TRBJ2-5, the V gene TRBV7-6; the match to TRBD1 covers 9 bases. Trimming at V came to 5 bases and at J to 5 bases, leaving 18 bases not matched to a gene. The CDR3 totals 18 residues. CDR1 and CDR2 from the germline V gene are SGHVS and FNYEAQ. CDR3 sequence: CASSDAGQGGVSWETQYF. The CDR3 bases are TGTGCCAGCAGCGACGCGGGACAGGGAGGGGTATCATGGGAGACCCAGTACTTC.

The chain joins TRBV19 to TRBJ1-6; D is unresolved. V lost 7 bases and J lost 0, with 7 bases in between. The length of the CDR3 is 14 residues. The V gene's germline CDR1 is LNHDA and CDR2 SQIVND (reference sequence). The CDR3 DNA reads as TGTGCCAGTAAACCGAGCTCCTATAATTCACCCCTCCACTTT. Translating gives CASKPSSYNSPLHF.

The chain links TRBV11-2 to TRBJ2-6; the match to TRBD1 covers 9 bases. Trimming took 2 bases from V and 0 from J; bases not matched to a gene: 5. The CDR3 spans 18 residues. Germline loops: CDR1 SGHAT, CDR2 FQNNGV. CDR3 nucleotide sequence: TGTGCCAGCAGCTTACAAGGACAGGGGAACTCTGGGGCCAACGTCCTGACTTTC. Its translation is CASSLQGQGNSGANVLTF.

In its sample, this clonotype was seen a few times. V gene TRBV7-2 combines with J gene TRBJ2-1; TRBD1 is a possible D gene (5 bases). V was pared by 0 bases and J by 12 bases, with 12 bases between. This CDR3 is built from 13 residues. Germline values: CDR1 SGHTA, CDR2 FQGNSA. CDR3 in DNA: TGTGCCAGCAGCTTAGCGGGGCGAGCCGGGCAGTTCTTC. Translating it yields CASSLAGRAGQFF.

The chain recombines TRBV19 with TRBJ2-1, with 12 bases fitting TRBD2. In germline, CDR1 is LNHDA, CDR2 SQIVND (reference sequence). The CDR3 contains 15 residues. J was trimmed by 8 bases and V by 4 bases; bases with no gene match: 6. The CDR3 region is CASSRLAGVVDEQFF. The CDR3 nucleotides are TGTGCCAGTAGTAGACTAGCGGGAGTGGTCGATGAGCAGTTCTTC.

The V call is TRBV27, the J call TRBJ1-1; no clear D. The V gene's germline CDR1 is MNHEY and CDR2 SMNVEV (reference sequence). The V end was cut by 6 bases, the J end by 2 bases, with 13 bases between. The CDR3 is 14 amino acids. CDR3 sequence: CASSSGRYNTEAFF. The CDR3 nucleotides read TGTGCCAGCAGCTCAGGACGGTATAACACTGAAGCTTTCTTT.

The V and J genes are TRBV12-3 or TRBV12-4 and TRBJ1-2; D is uncertain. The CDR3 is 11 amino acids. V shed 6 bases and J shed 8 bases, with 10 bases lying between them. The CDR3 bases are TGTGCCAGCAGCTTAACCGGGGGCTACACCTTC. The encoded protein is CASSLTGGYTF.

This chain links TRBV18 with TRBJ1-6; no definite D call. Germline lookup yields CDR1 KGHSH and CDR2 LQKENI. The CDR3 is 13 residues long. V dropped 4 bases and J dropped 7 bases, with 8 bases sitting between them. The CDR3 protein is CASSRTVNSPLHF. The DNA for the CDR3 is TGTGCCAGCTCACGGACGGTCAATTCACCCCTCCACTTT. The entire variable domain, with the rest obtained from reference TRBV18 and TRBJ1-6, is as follows: NAGVMQNPRHLVRRRGQEARLRCSPMKGHSHVYWYRQLPEEGLKFMVYLQKENIIDESGMPKERFSAEFPKEGPSILRIQQVVRGDSAAYFCASSRTVNSPLHFGNGTRLTVT.

This clonotype occurred a few times. This chain joins TRBV24-1 and TRBJ2-3; no clear D gene. In germline, CDR1 is KGHDR, CDR2 SFDVKD. The CDR3 length is 13 residues. Deletions cut 7 bases from V and 4 bases from J, with 11 bases between. CDR3 coding DNA: TGTGCCACCAGGGACGGCTCTTCAGATACGCAGTATTTT. Protein: CATRDGSSDTQYF.

The rearrangement joins TRBV19 to TRBJ2-5; 8 bases map to TRBD1. The CDR3 contains 15 residues. Germline V gene sequence: CDR1 LNHDA, CDR2 SQIVND (reference sequence). J was trimmed by 5 bases and V by 4 bases; bases with no gene match: 9. The CDR3 DNA sequence: TGTGCCAGTAGTACCGGACAGGGCAGCTGGGAGACCCAGTACTTC. Encoded protein: CASSTGQGSWETQYF. Drawing the rest from reference TRBV19 and TRBJ2-5, the complete variable domain is DGGITQSPKYLFRKEGQNVTLSCEQNLNHDAMYWYRQDPGQGLRLIYYSQIVNDFQKGDIAEGYSVSREKKESFPLTVTSAQKNPTAFYLCASSTGQGSWETQYFGPGTRLLVL.

This clonotype appeared a few times. The chain couples TRBV28 to TRBJ1-2, with D possibly being TRBD1 (6 bases). The CDR3 extends over 15 amino acids. Germline V CDR1 and CDR2: MDHEN, SYDVKM. The V end lost 5 bases, the J end lost 0 bases, and 13 bases lay between the germline ends. Here the CDR3 reads CASSATGLANYGYTF. The CDR3 bases are TGTGCCAGCAGTGCAACAGGGTTAGCTAACTATGGCTACACCTTC.

This clonotype has a single count. The genes are TRBV4-1 and TRBJ1-6, with D possibly TRBD1 on 5 matching bases. V lost 1 base and J lost 13, with 20 bases in between. Germline values: CDR1 MGHRA, CDR2 YSYEKL. The CDR3 runs 16 residues. The DNA of the CDR3 is TGCGCCAGCAGCCAAGCCCAAACCTCGGGGGTAGGTCCCCTCCACTTT. This sequence encodes CASSQAQTSGVGPLHF.